The 2 T cell receptor beta chains in this list originate from one sample, sequenced in a study of Ad26.COV2.S vaccination and SARS-CoV-2 variants (dated by TCRdb to the early 2020s). The treatment or condition label, as the study defines it: about 20 received Ad26.COV2.S at low or high dose, single or two shots; about 5 received placebo; per-sample allocation not given. Repertoires of vaccine and placebo recipients were sequenced from samples collected on day 63 after the first injection. Library preparation was by the immunoSEQ multiplex PCR assay. This is the immuneACCESS table as TCRdb keeps it, with only in-frame sequences that have V and J called. A part of the clones is gone; compared with another copy, unresolved V genes explain less than half, and the rest is unexplained. The sample table contains about 680,000 clones; only one count was recorded for 80% to 90% of them. Of the sample, about 1.5% is held by the ten largest clones.

The sequenced sample was peripheral blood, obtained in a trial of Ad26.COV2.S vaccine versus placebo. These receptors were taken from a person between 18 and 65 years old who received the Ad26.COV2.S COVID-19 vaccine or a placebo.

This chain uses TRBV5-1 with TRBJ1-1; TRBD1 agrees at 7 bases. Germline-derived CDR1 and CDR2 are SGHRS and YFSETQ. The CDR3 covers 14 residues. With 4 bases clipped from V and 1 base from J, the junction kept 4 bases outside the gene matches. The CDR3 protein is CASSGDRTNTEAFF. CDR3 DNA: TGCGCCAGCAGCGGGGACAGAACGAACACTGAAGCTTTCTTT.

This chain uses TRBV7-9 with TRBJ1-4; a weak D match, TRBD1 (6 bases). V was cut by 6 bases and J by 4 bases, with 12 bases left in between. This CDR3 has 14 amino acids. Germline CDR1 is SEHNR and CDR2 is FQNEAQ (reference sequence). The DNA of the CDR3 is TGTGCCAGCAGATCCGGGACAAGTAATGAAAAACTGTTTTTT. Amino acids: CASRSGTSNEKLFF.